This T cell receptor beta chain was identified in a study of blood T cell repertoires in COVID-19. This CDR3 has 18 residues. Germline V gene data show CDR1 as LNHNV and CDR2 as YYDKDF (reference sequence). V was clipped by 0 bases and J by 2 bases, with 18 bases between them. Sequencing used immunoSEQ multiplex PCR; TCRdb keeps in-frame clones, though not all of them. The sample lists around 250,000 clones, roughly nine tenths occurring once. The clonotype originates from a man aged 60-69 years with acute or convalescent COVID-19. Sequencing was done on a sample of peripheral blood. The chain is built from TRBV15 and TRBJ2-3; perhaps TRBD2 as D (5 bases). CDR3 DNA: TGTGCCACCAGCAGAGATTATCCAGTGCAGAGGGACACAGATACGCAGTATTTT. Its translation: CATSRDYPVQRDTDTQYF.